A selection of T cell receptor beta chains follows, all from one sample in a study of cytomegalovirus exposure and HLA in healthy donors. Profiled with immunoSEQ multiplex PCR; TCRdb holds only in-frame clones, not every one. Of over 200,000 clones detected, more than 75% appear once; the ten largest clones hold around 5%. The sample was PBMCs. The receptors derive from a woman aged 40 to 50 in good health and CMV-seropositive. Both conserved end residues are part of each CDR3. A D gene is named only where the DNA matches it firmly. The listing skips clone size in some rows; elsewhere it reads once, few, many or a size class.

j_call	v_call	clone_size	d_call	cdr3_nt	cdr3_aa
TRBJ1-3	TRBV7-2	few	NA	TGTGCCAGCAGCTTCTTCATAGAAAGCTCTGGAAACACCATATATTTT	CASSFFIESSGNTIYF
TRBJ2-5	TRBV19	NA	TRBD1	TGTGCCAGTAAGGTACAGGGGGCGGTTTGGGAGACCCAGTACTTC	CASKVQGAVWETQYF
TRBJ2-7	TRBV20-1	NA	TRBD1	TGCAGTGCTAGGACAGGGTTCGAGCAGTACTTC	CSARTGFEQYF
TRBJ2-6	TRBV5-1	NA	TRBD1	TGCGCCAGCAGCTTGGCTTTCTTAGGACAGGCGGTTGGGGCCAACGTCCTGACTTTC	CASSLAFLGQAVGANVLTF
TRBJ2-2	TRBV27	NA	NA	TGTGCCAGCAGTCCTCTAGGGGGGGCACGGACCGGGGAGCTGTTTTTT	CASSPLGGARTGELFF
TRBJ2-2	TRBV10-1	NA	NA	TGCGCCAGCAGTGAAACTAGCCCTGGGTGGGGCACCGGGGAGCTGTTTTTT	CASSETSPGWGTGELFF
TRBJ2-7	TRBV5-1	NA	TRBD1	TGCGCCAGCAGCGCCCTCTTACAGGGGGCCTCCGAGCAGTACTTC	CASSALLQGASEQYF
TRBJ2-5	TRBV4-2	once	NA	TGTGCCAGCAGCCAACCCCCGGGGCAAGAGACCCAGTACTTC	CASSQPPGQETQYF
TRBJ2-1	TRBV5-4	once	TRBD2	TGTGCCAGCAGCTTCACCTCCGGGACTAGGATTAGCCATGAGCAGTTCTTC	CASSFTSGTRISHEQFF
TRBJ1-2	TRBV5-5	NA	TRBD1	TGTGCCAGCAGGGACAGGGGTACCCATGGCTACACCTTC	CASRDRGTHGYTF
TRBJ1-3	TRBV30	NA	NA	TGTGCCTGGAGTGTACAGGAGAGCTCTGGAAACACCATATATTTT	CAWSVQESSGNTIYF
TRBJ1-2	TRBV9	NA	NA	TGTGCCAGCAGCGTAGCTACCTTTCAGGGTGGCTACACCTTC	CASSVATFQGGYTF
TRBJ2-2	TRBV7-2	NA	NA	TGTGCCAGCAGCTTGTGGACGGGAGTCGGCACCGGGGAGCTGTTTTTT	CASSLWTGVGTGELFF
TRBJ2-3	TRBV18	NA	TRBD2	TGTGCCAGCTCGGCTAGCGGTACGGAGCAGTATTTT	CASSASGTEQYF
TRBJ2-7	TRBV6-5	NA	TRBD2	TGTGCCAGCAGTTATACTAGCGGGAGGGTATCCTACGAGCAGTACTTC	CASSYTSGRVSYEQYF
TRBJ2-5	TRBV2	few	TRBD2	TGTGCCAGCAGTCCTACTAGCGGGAGGACGGAGACCCAGTACTTC	CASSPTSGRTETQYF
TRBJ2-1	TRBV11-2	NA	TRBD2	TGTGCCAGCAACTTCCTCGGGGGGATCGCCTACAATGAGCAGTTCTTC	CASNFLGGIAYNEQFF
TRBJ1-5	TRBV19	NA	NA	TGTGCCAGTAACTCACAGGGTCAGCCCCAGCATTTT	CASNSQGQPQHF
TRBJ2-7	TRBV19	NA	TRBD2	TGTGCCAGTAGTAATCAGGGACTAGCGGCCTACGAGCAGTACTTC	CASSNQGLAAYEQYF
TRBJ2-7	TRBV7-2	NA	NA	TGTGCCAGCAGCTCGACAGGTTACGAGCAGTACTTC	CASSSTGYEQYF
TRBJ2-7	TRBV6-6	NA	TRBD1	TGTGCCAGTAGTTACTTAATGCCGGGACAGGGCTACGAGCAGTACTTC	CASSYLMPGQGYEQYF